What follows describes a single T cell receptor (beta chain). Trimming cost V 10 bases and J 6 bases, with 13 bases left between them. Germline V gene data show CDR1 as ENHRY and CDR2 as SYGVKD. The CDR3 runs 12 residues. In the authors' methods: By means of reference gene primer amplification, nucleated cell counts were estimated. Sequencing used immunoSEQ multiplex PCR; TCRdb keeps in-frame clones, though not all of them. V and J calls plus clone size are reproduced from that table; the DNA served to infer D and trimming. The table records under 45,000 clones, approximately 87% of them present only once. This specimen belongs to a study of blood T cell repertoires in COVID-19. Study details: Samples came from the United States, Italy and Spain, spanning acute and convalescent COVID-19. Nucleic acid was either cDNA or gDNA, and it came from T cells, B-cell-depleted T cells, or PBMCs.

The sequencing sample was made of peripheral blood. This sequence joins TRBV10-3 and TRBJ2-1, with TRBD2 as a possible D gene (6 bases). This receptor was identified in a man older than 75 with active COVID-19. The CDR3 region is CATRGTTNEQFF. CDR3 bases: TGTGCCACCCGCGGGACCACCAATGAGCAGTTCTTC.